This T cell receptor (beta chain) stems from a study of blood T cell repertoires in COVID-19. Study-level background: Specimens from acute and convalescent COVID-19 originated in the United States, Italy and Spain.

Method: immunoSEQ multiplex PCR; TCRdb's copy keeps in-frame clones and lacks some. The repertoire includes some 150,000 clones, about 88% of them detected once, and more than 1% sits in the top ten. Per germline, CDR1 SGHAT and CDR2 FQNNGV. V dropped 5 bases and J dropped 7 bases, with 15 bases sitting between them. The CDR3 consists of 15 residues. This clone was observed a handful of times. The chain joins TRBV11-2 to TRBJ1-6; no definite D call. The TCR originated in a man aged 40-49 years with acute or convalescent COVID-19. The sequenced sample was peripheral blood. The CDR3 DNA reads as TGTGCCAGCAGCCCCACTCTCGGGTCCAATTCACCCCTCCACTTT. It codes for CASSPTLGSNSPLHF.